These 9 T cell receptor beta chains were all obtained from the same sample, sequenced in a study of T cell changes during pregnancy in multiple sclerosis. Measured with immunoSEQ multiplex PCR; TCRdb has only the in-frame clones, and not every one. The table has around 86,000 clones, 85% to 95% seen once. The sample was peripheral blood, taken in the first trimester of pregnancy. These receptors were collected from a female donor with multiple sclerosis, enrolled in a pregnancy study.

The CDR3 region has the DNA TGTGCCAGCAGCGTAGGTTTGTGGGGGAAGGGACAGGGAGCCGGGGAGCTGTTTTTT. Protein sequence: CASSVGLWGKGQGAGELFF. This chain connects TRBV9 to TRBJ2-2; TRBD1 aligns across 9 bases. Germline CDR1 and CDR2: SGDLS and YYNGEE. This CDR3 has 19 residues. The V segment lost 0 bases and the J segment 6 bases; nucleotides outside the gene matches: 15.

V and J are TRBV7-2 and TRBJ1-2, with 10 bases matching TRBD1. Losses at the gene ends were 4 bases for V and 7 bases for J; bases not matched to a gene: 18. The CDR3 consists of 18 residues. Germline CDR1 SGHTA, CDR2 FQGNSA. CDR3 nucleotides: TGTGCCAGCAGCTACAGTTCCACCGGGACAGGGGTATTTGCTGGCTACACCTTC. Translating gives CASSYSSTGTGVFAGYTF.

The V gene is TRBV14, the J gene TRBJ1-2, with 7 bases that match TRBD1. CDR3 length equals 13 residues. The V gene end was trimmed by 4 bases and the J gene end by 6 bases; junction bases not matched to a gene: 5. Germline CDR1 and CDR2: SGHDN and FVKESK. The CDR3 is CASSPRGVDGYTF. CDR3 bases: TGTGCCAGCAGCCCCAGGGGGGTGGATGGCTACACCTTC.

This clone was detected once. The rearrangement links TRBV6-6 to TRBJ2-2, with D uncertain. Trimming took 11 bases from V and 1 from J, leaving 5 bases between them. Per the germline V gene, CDR1 is MNHNY and CDR2 is SVGAGI (reference sequence). The CDR3 has 11 residues. The CDR3, as DNA: TGTGCCTCGGGGAACACCGGGGAGCTGTTTTTT. It is translated as CASGNTGELFF.

This rearrangement joins TRBV7-6 to TRBJ2-7; 8 bases line up with TRBD1. CDR3 length: 14 residues. Germline V lookup: CDR1 SGHVS, CDR2 FNYEAQ. Trimming cost V 5 bases and J 2 bases; bases outside gene matches: 5. Written as DNA, the CDR3 is TGTGCCAGCAGCACTGGACAGGGTACCTACGAGCAGTACTTC. Translation gives CASSTGQGTYEQYF.

The CDR3 protein is CASSPPGRQVHEQYF. Written as DNA, the CDR3 is TGTGCCAGCAGTCCCCCGGGGAGACAGGTCCACGAGCAGTACTTC. This sequence joins TRBV28 and TRBJ2-7; maybe TRBD1 (6 bases). The CDR3 contains 15 residues. V lost 5 bases and J lost 5, with 19 bases in between. Germline assignment: CDR1 MDHEN and CDR2 SYDVKM. Drawing the rest from reference TRBV28 and TRBJ2-7, the complete variable domain is DVKVTQSSRYLVKRTGEKVFLECVQDMDHENMFWYRQDPGLGLRLIYFSYDVKMKEKGDIPEGYSVSREKKERFSLILESASTNQTSMYLCASSPPGRQVHEQYFGPGTRLTVT.

In the case of this clone: Its ends do not fully match the called genes, so a read error is possible. The V gene is TRBV30, the J gene TRBJ2-2, with D possibly matching TRBD2 (5 bases). The germline gives CDR1 GTSNPN, CDR2 SVGIG (reference sequence). This CDR3 contains 20 residues. As DNA, the CDR3 is TGTGCCCCTGTGATAACTAGTAGTTCCCCAGCCTCAGCCCAACACCGGGGAGCTGTTTTT. Protein product: CAPVITSSSPASAQHRGAVF.

The J gene is TRBJ1-6, the V gene TRBV25-1; perhaps TRBD1 as D (6 bases). This CDR3 is built from 16 residues. Germline CDR1 MGHDK, CDR2 SYGVNS. Trimming pared 8 bases from V and 0 bases from J, leaving 14 bases between. The CDR3 region has the DNA TGTGCCAGCCGGGGACACCTGAGCTCCTATAATTCACCCCTCCACTTT. Translation gives CASRGHLSSYNSPLHF.

This chain uses TRBV7-2 with TRBJ2-1, with 8 bases lining up with TRBD1. The CDR3 extends over 14 amino acids. CDR1 is SGHTA, CDR2 FQGNSA, per germline. V lost 5 bases and J lost 8; bases outside the gene matches: 8. The CDR3 sequence: CASSTPDREDEQFF. In nucleotides, the CDR3 is TGTGCCAGCAGCACGCCGGACAGGGAAGATGAGCAGTTCTTC.